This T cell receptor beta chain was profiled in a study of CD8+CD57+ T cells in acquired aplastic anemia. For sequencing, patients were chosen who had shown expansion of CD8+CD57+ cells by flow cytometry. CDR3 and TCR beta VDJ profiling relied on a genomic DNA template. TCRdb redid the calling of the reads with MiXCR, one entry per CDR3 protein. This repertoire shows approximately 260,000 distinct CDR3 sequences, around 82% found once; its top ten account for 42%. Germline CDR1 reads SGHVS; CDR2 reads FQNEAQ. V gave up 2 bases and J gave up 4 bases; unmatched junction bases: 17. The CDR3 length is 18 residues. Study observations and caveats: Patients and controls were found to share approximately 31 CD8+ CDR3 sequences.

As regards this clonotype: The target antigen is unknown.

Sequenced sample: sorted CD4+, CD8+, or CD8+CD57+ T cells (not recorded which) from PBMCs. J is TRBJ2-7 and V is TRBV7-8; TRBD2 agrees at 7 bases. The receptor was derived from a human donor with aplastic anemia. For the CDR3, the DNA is TGTGCCAGCAGCTTACCGGGAGGTGCCGATGCGCAGTCTTACGAGCAGTACGTC. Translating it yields CASSLPGGADAQSYEQYV.